The present entry profiles one TCR beta chain with its context. Its cognate antigen is unknown. The CDR3 consists of 14 residues. The germline V gene encodes CDR1 SGHRS and CDR2 YFSETQ. The ends lost 4 bases at V and 4 bases at J; junction bases unmatched: 3. PCR used 60 Vbeta primers and 13 Jbeta primers. Profiling relied on immunoSEQ multiplex PCR, and the TCRdb table lists in-frame clones only, not all of them. The table records around 90,000 clones, around 78% of them present only once. This record comes from a study of cytomegalovirus exposure and HLA in healthy donors. Regarding the study as a whole: In a later analysis, HLA-associated beta chains showed higher expansion and lower generation probabilities than comparable chains.

This clonotype originated in a young man in good health and CMV-seronegative. The chain carries TRBV5-1 and TRBJ2-1; 9 bases align to TRBD1. The sample was PBMCs. CDR3 sequence (DNA): TGCGCCAGCAGCCCGGGACAGGGTTACAATGAGCAGTTCTTC. Translating gives CASSPGQGYNEQFF.